Described below is a single T cell receptor beta chain sequence and its context. Libraries were prepared by immunoSEQ multiplex PCR; TCRdb keeps only in-frame clonotypes and omits some of them. The sample contains about 73,000 clones, approximately 90% of which appear only once. This entry is derived from a study of technical replicates of blood from several donors. The germline CDR1 and CDR2 sequences are ENHRY and SYGVKD. V was pared by 5 bases and J by 7 bases, with 8 bases of the junction left unmatched. This CDR3 contains 14 residues. The chain links TRBV10-3 to TRBJ2-5; TRBD2 aligns across 9 bases. The sequencing sample was made of PBMCs. This TCR was recovered from a human donor in good health. Some clones in this sample may be carry-over from other donors' samples. CDR3 region: CAISPSGEIRTQYF. The DNA of the CDR3 is TGTGCCATCAGTCCTAGCGGGGAAATTAGGACCCAGTACTTC.